The 16 T cell receptor beta chains reported below all come from one sample, sequenced in a study of T cells of healthy individuals. One entry per CDR3 protein, called by TCRdb with MiXCR from the 5' RACE reads. Of about 57,000 distinct CDR3 sequences in the sample, about 16% were seen once. The origin of the receptors is a human donor in good health.

This clonotype was recorded a few times. The chain recombines TRBV7-8 with TRBJ2-1, with TRBD2 as a possible D gene (7 bases). Germline CDR1 is SGHVS and CDR2 is FQNEAQ. The CDR3 spans 18 residues. V was clipped by 1 base and J by 5 bases, with 21 bases between them. The CDR3 DNA follows: TGTGCCAGCAGCTTAGACTCGGGGGGCGAGTATGGGGACAATGAGCAGTTCTTC. Its translation is CASSLDSGGEYGDNEQFF.

The chain links TRBV4-1 to TRBJ1-5; 7 bases are a match to TRBD1. The CDR3 loop spans 18 amino acids. Germline V gene data show CDR1 as MGHRA and CDR2 as YSYEKL. J was trimmed by 2 bases and V by 0 bases; bases with no gene match: 10. In DNA, the CDR3 is TGCGCCAGCAGCCAAGAAGTGAGACAGGGTGCTCGCAATCAGCCCCAGCATTTT. The encoded protein is CASSQEVRQGARNQPQHF.

At least ten counts were recorded for this clonotype. The chain uses TRBV7-9 and TRBJ2-5, with a possible D match to TRBD2 (6 bases). Germline V gives CDR1 SEHNR, CDR2 FQNEAQ (reference sequence). V was pared by 5 bases and J by 7 bases, with 14 bases between. The CDR3 contains 13 residues. The CDR3 loop is CASSQTRTGTQYF. The CDR3 bases are TGTGCCAGCAGCCAGACTAGGACTGGGACCCAGTACTTC.

This clonotype turned up a few times. The rearrangement joins TRBV28 to TRBJ1-3, with D possibly TRBD1 on 5 matching bases. The CDR3 loop spans 15 amino acids. V was cut by 9 bases and J by 2 bases, with 17 bases left in between. Germline V gives CDR1 MDHEN, CDR2 SYDVKM. The CDR3 coding sequence is TGTGCCAGTACGACAGCCATGGCCACTGGAAACACCATATATTTT. Translating it yields CASTTAMATGNTIYF.

The chain combines TRBV29-1 with TRBJ1-1; 7 nucleotides line up with TRBD1. V was clipped by 7 bases and J by 0 bases; unmatched bases: 2. The germline V gene has CDR1 SQVTM and CDR2 ANQGSEA. The CDR3 has 12 residues. CDR3 sequence: CSAQGMNTEAFF. The CDR3 DNA reads TGCAGCGCACAGGGGATGAACACTGAAGCTTTCTTT.

The CDR3 sequence is CASSDDRDNTQYF. DNA for the CDR3: TGTGCCAGCAGCGACGACAGGGACAATACGCAGTATTTT. The V gene is TRBV7-3, the J gene TRBJ2-3; 7 bases line up with TRBD1. This CDR3 has 13 amino acids. V was pared by 5 bases and J by 7 bases, with 6 bases of the junction left unmatched. Looked up from germline, CDR1 is SGHTA and CDR2 is FQGTGA.

This clonotype occurred a few times. The chain is built from TRBV25-1 and TRBJ2-2; D may be TRBD2 (7 bases). V gave up 7 bases and J gave up 7 bases, with 19 bases separating them. There are 15 residues in the CDR3. CDR1 and CDR2 from the germline V gene are MGHDK and SYGVNS. CDR3 nucleotide sequence: TGTGCCAGCACAGAGGGGGAGGGGGGTAACGGGGAGCTGTTTTTT. Its translation: CASTEGEGGNGELFF.

This clonotype was picked up many times. The chain joins TRBV3-1 to TRBJ2-5; the match to TRBD2 covers 8 bases. Germline-derived CDR1 and CDR2 are LGHDT and YNNKEL (reference sequence). The CDR3 length is 16 residues. The V segment lost 0 bases and the J segment 5 bases; nucleotides outside the gene matches: 8. The CDR3 DNA reads TGTGCCAGCAGCCAAGATTACCGGACTAGCTTGGAGACCCAGTACTTC. Its protein is CASSQDYRTSLETQYF.

This clonotype turned up a few times. The rearrangement joins TRBV6-5 to TRBJ2-7; either TRBD1 or TRBD2 may fit D (6 bases each). The CDR3 length is 11 residues. Germline V gene lookup returns CDR1 MNHEY and CDR2 SVGAGI. The V end was cut by 8 bases, the J end by 6 bases, with 11 bases between. The CDR3 DNA reads TGTGCCAGCTCTGGGGGGCTCGAGCAGTACTTC. It encodes CASSGGLEQYF.

The V call is TRBV29-1, the J call TRBJ1-1; possible D gene TRBD1, 5 bases. V was cut by 7 bases and J by 3 bases, with 15 bases left in between. The CDR3 consists of 13 residues. The germline V gene encodes CDR1 SQVTM and CDR2 ANQGSEA. DNA for the CDR3: TGCAGCGCCAAAACGGACATGGACACTGAAGCTTTCTTT. The encoded protein is CSAKTDMDTEAFF.

This clonotype was observed at least ten times. V usage is TRBV2 and J usage is TRBJ1-5, with D hard to call. Germline values: CDR1 SNHLY, CDR2 FYNNEI. The CDR3 covers 14 residues. The ends were cut back, 1 base at V and 4 bases at J, with 8 bases in the middle. The CDR3 loop is CASSEGQLNQPQHF. DNA of the CDR3: TGTGCCAGCAGTGAAGGGCAGCTTAATCAGCCCCAGCATTTT.

There are a few counts of this clonotype. The chain combines TRBV10-3 with TRBJ1-3; 8 nucleotides match TRBD1. Germline V gene lookup returns CDR1 ENHRY and CDR2 SYGVKD. The CDR3 sequence is 16 residues long. V gave up 4 bases and J gave up 0 bases; unmatched junction bases: 5. The CDR3 protein is CAISAPGQGSGNTIYF. DNA of the CDR3: TGTGCCATCAGTGCACCCGGACAGGGCTCTGGAAACACCATATATTTT.

The sample holds a few counts of this clonotype. The rearrangement links TRBV12-3 or TRBV12-4 to TRBJ2-7, with D tentatively TRBD1 (5 bases). Trimming pared 3 bases from V and 2 bases from J, leaving 14 bases between. This CDR3 contains 15 residues. In nucleotides, the CDR3 is TGTGCCAGCAGTTTTGCATTATGGGGCCCCTACGAGCAGTACTTC. This translates into CASSFALWGPYEQYF.

This clonotype showed up just once. The chain combines TRBV9 with TRBJ2-5; no clear D gene. The CDR3 totals 13 residues. The germline V gene has CDR1 SGDLS and CDR2 YYNGEE. Between the trimmed V and J ends, which lost 3 bases and 5 bases, there was a span of 11 bases. The DNA for the CDR3 is TGTGCCAGCAGCGATGGGGTGGAGGAGACCCAGTACTTC. Amino acids: CASSDGVEETQYF.

This clonotype has more than one count but fewer than ten. V is TRBV4-3 and J is TRBJ2-7; D is perhaps TRBD1 or TRBD2 (6 bases each). CDR1 is LGHNA, CDR2 YSLEER, per germline. This CDR3 spans 18 amino acids. Trimming took 5 bases from V and 2 from J, leaving 25 bases between them. CDR3 nucleotide sequence: TGCGCCAGCAGCGAAAACCCCAGGGGTTCCCGGACTACCTACGAGCAGTACTTC. It yields the protein CASSENPRGSRTTYEQYF.

As regards this clonotype: Possible read error: a much larger clone is one base away. The chain combines TRBV7-6 with TRBJ1-1; D is perhaps TRBD1 (5 bases). Germline V lookup: CDR1 SGHVS, CDR2 FNYEAQ. The CDR3 is 15 residues long. In DNA form, the CDR3 reads TGTGTCAGCAGCTTAGGTTCGGCGGGGACCTATGAAGCTTTCTTT. Residues: CVSSLGSAGTYEAFF.